This is a list of T cell receptor beta chains from one sample in a study of blood T cell repertoires in COVID-19. TCRdb's copy holds only in-frame clones and misses some; the assay was immunoSEQ multiplex PCR. The sample contains roughly 90,000 clones, approximately 87% of which appear only once. Sequences were obtained from peripheral blood. The receptors here all came from a human donor in a cohort sampled during active COVID-19. Each CDR3 is given with its conserved first and last residue. A D gene is named only where the DNA matches it firmly. Not all rows give a size; the values are once, few, many and, for expanded clones, a class.

d_gene: TRBD2; v_gene: TRBV27; abundance: NA; j_gene: TRBJ2-7; CDR3nt: TGTGCCAGCAGTTTAAAGGCTAGCGGGACCTACGAGCAGTACTTC; CDR3aa: CASSLKASGTYEQYF
d_gene: TRBD2; v_gene: TRBV2; abundance: once; j_gene: TRBJ2-1; CDR3nt: TGTGCCAGCAGCGAGGGACTAGCGGACGGGAATGAGCAGTTCTTC; CDR3aa: CASSEGLADGNEQFF
d_gene: TRBD1; v_gene: TRBV18; abundance: NA; j_gene: TRBJ1-2; CDR3nt: TGTGCCAGCTCACAACAGGGGGACTATGGCTACACCTTC; CDR3aa: CASSQQGDYGYTF
d_gene: NA; v_gene: TRBV19; abundance: NA; j_gene: TRBJ1-5; CDR3nt: TGTGCCAGTAGTGTATACTCGGGTCGGAGCAATCAGCCCCAGCATTTT; CDR3aa: CASSVYSGRSNQPQHF
d_gene: TRBD1; v_gene: TRBV28; abundance: NA; j_gene: TRBJ1-4; CDR3nt: TGTGCCAGCAGCTTCCCGGGACAGGGGGCGTGGGAAAAACTGTTTTTT; CDR3aa: CASSFPGQGAWEKLFF
d_gene: NA; v_gene: TRBV5-6; abundance: NA; j_gene: TRBJ2-1; CDR3nt: TGTGCCAGCAGCTTAGGTGCGTCTAGCTCCTACAATGAGCAGTTCTTC; CDR3aa: CASSLGASSSYNEQFF
d_gene: NA; v_gene: TRBV5-1; abundance: NA; j_gene: TRBJ1-3; CDR3nt: TGCGCCAGCAGCCCGGTGCCACCTGGAAACACCATATATTTT; CDR3aa: CASSPVPPGNTIYF
d_gene: NA; v_gene: TRBV27; abundance: NA; j_gene: TRBJ1-1; CDR3nt: TGTGCCAGCAGAAAGTGGGAGGACTTAAGGAACACTGAAGCTTTCTTT; CDR3aa: CASRKWEDLRNTEAFF
d_gene: TRBD2; v_gene: TRBV5-5; abundance: NA; j_gene: TRBJ2-2; CDR3nt: TGTGCCAGCAGCCCAAGACTAGCGGGAAACACCGGGGAGCTGTTTTTT; CDR3aa: CASSPRLAGNTGELFF
d_gene: NA; v_gene: TRBV7-9; abundance: NA; j_gene: TRBJ1-4; CDR3nt: TGTGCCAGCAGCTTAGGCAGGCCAACTAATGAAAAACTGTTTTTT; CDR3aa: CASSLGRPTNEKLFF
d_gene: TRBD2; v_gene: TRBV5-1; abundance: NA; j_gene: TRBJ2-5; CDR3nt: TGCGCCAGCAGGGGGACTAGCGTGGGGGGGGAGACCCAGTACTTC; CDR3aa: CASRGTSVGGETQYF
d_gene: TRBD2; v_gene: TRBV3-1/TRBV3-2; abundance: NA; j_gene: TRBJ2-3; CDR3nt: TGTGCCAGCAGGCTAGCGGGAAAAACAGATACGCAGTATTTT; CDR3aa: CASRLAGKTDTQYF
d_gene: NA; v_gene: TRBV25-1; abundance: NA; j_gene: TRBJ1-2; CDR3nt: TGTGCCAGCAGAAGGGGATTTAACTATGGCTACACCTTC; CDR3aa: CASRRGFNYGYTF
d_gene: NA; v_gene: TRBV18; abundance: NA; j_gene: TRBJ1-1; CDR3nt: TGTGCCAGCTCCATTTCGACTGACTCTGAAGCTTTCTTT; CDR3aa: CASSISTDSEAFF
d_gene: TRBD2; v_gene: TRBV7-3; abundance: NA; j_gene: TRBJ2-7; CDR3nt: TGTGCCAGCAGCCCGACTAGCGGGAGCTCCGAGCAGTACTTC; CDR3aa: CASSPTSGSSEQYF
d_gene: NA; v_gene: TRBV6-2/TRBV6-3; abundance: few; j_gene: TRBJ2-1; CDR3nt: TGTGCCAGCAGTTACGGAGGGGTAGGGGACAATGAGCAGTTCTTC; CDR3aa: CASSYGGVGDNEQFF
d_gene: TRBD1; v_gene: TRBV10-1; abundance: NA; j_gene: TRBJ2-5; CDR3nt: TGCGCCAGCAGTGAAAACCAGGGGGCCCGGGAGACCCAGTACTTC; CDR3aa: CASSENQGARETQYF
d_gene: TRBD1; v_gene: TRBV28; abundance: once; j_gene: TRBJ1-2; CDR3nt: TGTGCCAGCAGTTTATTGGGACAGGGGGCGACCTATGGCTACACCTTC; CDR3aa: CASSLLGQGATYGYTF
d_gene: NA; v_gene: TRBV27; abundance: NA; j_gene: TRBJ2-3; CDR3nt: TGTGCCAGCTGCCTGGGAGACCCTCGGGCAGATACGCAGTATTTT; CDR3aa: CASCLGDPRADTQYF
d_gene: NA; v_gene: TRBV28; abundance: NA; j_gene: TRBJ2-3; CDR3nt: TGTGCCAGCAGTTTTTATCGGTTATCCACAGATACGCAGTATTTT; CDR3aa: CASSFYRLSTDTQYF
d_gene: TRBD1; v_gene: TRBV29-1; abundance: NA; j_gene: TRBJ2-7; CDR3nt: TGCAGCGTTTATACCCACAGGGGGATTAGCTACGAGCAGTACTTC; CDR3aa: CSVYTHRGISYEQYF
d_gene: NA; v_gene: TRBV28; abundance: NA; j_gene: TRBJ2-7; CDR3nt: TGTGCCACCCAGGACAGCCTACTACCCTACGAGCAGTACTTC; CDR3aa: CATQDSLLPYEQYF
d_gene: TRBD1; v_gene: TRBV19; abundance: NA; j_gene: TRBJ2-1; CDR3nt: TGTGCCAGTAGTATCCGGACAGGGTATGATGAGCAGTTCTTC; CDR3aa: CASSIRTGYDEQFF
d_gene: NA; v_gene: TRBV25-1; abundance: NA; j_gene: TRBJ2-7; CDR3nt: TGTGCCAGCAGTATTTTTGGGAGCCCTTACGAGCAGTACTTC; CDR3aa: CASSIFGSPYEQYF
d_gene: NA; v_gene: TRBV3-1/TRBV3-2; abundance: NA; j_gene: TRBJ1-1; CDR3nt: TGTGCCAGCAGCCAAGACTCGGACTACACTGAAGCTTTCTTT; CDR3aa: CASSQDSDYTEAFF
d_gene: TRBD2; v_gene: TRBV5-1; abundance: once; j_gene: TRBJ2-2; CDR3nt: TGCGCCAGCAGCTGGGGGACTAGCGGGAATCCCGGGGAGCTGTTTTTT; CDR3aa: CASSWGTSGNPGELFF
d_gene: NA; v_gene: TRBV2; abundance: NA; j_gene: TRBJ2-3; CDR3nt: TGTGCCAGCAGTCGGGGTCCAACAGATACGCAGTATTTT; CDR3aa: CASSRGPTDTQYF
d_gene: TRBD1; v_gene: TRBV12-3/TRBV12-4; abundance: once; j_gene: TRBJ1-2; CDR3nt: TGTGCCAGCACCCAGGGGGACTATGGCTACACCTTC; CDR3aa: CASTQGDYGYTF
d_gene: TRBD1; v_gene: TRBV7-9; abundance: NA; j_gene: TRBJ1-1; CDR3nt: TGTGCCAGCAGCTTAAACAGGGGGCCAACTGAAGCTTTCTTT; CDR3aa: CASSLNRGPTEAFF
d_gene: TRBD1; v_gene: TRBV5-1; abundance: NA; j_gene: TRBJ2-7; CDR3nt: TGCGCCAGCAGCTCTGGGGGACAGGGGGGTAGGGAGCAGTACTTC; CDR3aa: CASSSGGQGGREQYF
d_gene: NA; v_gene: TRBV2; abundance: NA; j_gene: TRBJ2-7; CDR3nt: TGTGCCAGCACCATGGAGTTCTACGAGCAGTACTTC; CDR3aa: CASTMEFYEQYF
d_gene: TRBD1; v_gene: TRBV7-9; abundance: NA; j_gene: TRBJ2-7; CDR3nt: TGTGCCAGCAGCGTAGGACAGGGGTCCTACGAGCAGTACTTC; CDR3aa: CASSVGQGSYEQYF
d_gene: TRBD1; v_gene: TRBV2; abundance: NA; j_gene: TRBJ1-1; CDR3nt: TGTGCCAGCATATGGACAGGGGGCCTCCTTGAAGCTTTCTTT; CDR3aa: CASIWTGGLLEAFF
d_gene: TRBD1; v_gene: TRBV28; abundance: many; j_gene: TRBJ1-6; CDR3nt: TGTGCCAGCAGTGACCGGGGCAGGGGGCATTCACCCCTCCACTTT; CDR3aa: CASSDRGRGHSPLHF
d_gene: NA; v_gene: TRBV6-6; abundance: few; j_gene: TRBJ1-1; CDR3nt: TGTGCCAGCAGTTACGCAGGCCCGAACACTGAAGCTTTCTTT; CDR3aa: CASSYAGPNTEAFF
d_gene: TRBD2; v_gene: TRBV29-1; abundance: NA; j_gene: TRBJ2-2; CDR3nt: TGCAGCGTTGGGAGCGGGAGGGCCCTAAGCGGGGAGCTGTTTTTT; CDR3aa: CSVGSGRALSGELFF
d_gene: NA; v_gene: TRBV5-6; abundance: NA; j_gene: TRBJ1-1; CDR3nt: TGTGCCAGCGCAACTTCCTCCCGGGGCAGGCGGGAGAACACTGAAGCTTTCTTT; CDR3aa: CASATSSRGRRENTEAFF
d_gene: NA; v_gene: TRBV19; abundance: NA; j_gene: TRBJ2-2; CDR3nt: TGTGCCAGTAGTCAGGGTCCCGGGGAGCTGTTTTTT; CDR3aa: CASSQGPGELFF
d_gene: TRBD2; v_gene: TRBV12-5; abundance: NA; j_gene: TRBJ2-1; CDR3nt: TGTGCTAGTGGTTTGGTATATAGCGGGAGTGGAGAAAATGAGCAGTTCTTC; CDR3aa: CASGLVYSGSGENEQFF
d_gene: TRBD2; v_gene: TRBV18; abundance: NA; j_gene: TRBJ2-1; CDR3nt: TGTGCCAACTCACAATCCGGAGCGGGGGCCAATGAGCAGTTCTTC; CDR3aa: CANSQSGAGANEQFF